This passage covers 8 T cell receptor beta chains from one sample sequenced in a study of T cell changes during pregnancy in multiple sclerosis. Sequenced by immunoSEQ multiplex PCR; TCRdb stores in-frame clones only, minus some. The top ten clones hold 4.5% to 6.5% of a sample with some 19,000 clones, around nine tenths of them seen once. Sequenced here: CD8+ T cells from peripheral blood mononuclear cells, sampled after pregnancy. These receptors all stem from a female donor in good health, enrolled as a control in a pregnancy study.

The chain employs TRBV30 and TRBJ2-5, with 8 bases identical to TRBD2. This CDR3 region has 14 residues. Germline CDR1 reads GTSNPN; CDR2 reads SVGIG (reference sequence). Trimming took 1 base from V and 5 from J; bases not matched to a gene: 6. CDR3 protein: CAWSALAGTETQYF. The CDR3 bases are TGTGCCTGGAGTGCATTAGCGGGGACGGAGACCCAGTACTTC. The full variable domain, its missing parts supplied by reference TRBV30 and TRBJ2-5, is SQTIHQWPATLVQPVGSPLSLECTVEGTSNPNLYWYRQAAGRGLQLLFYSVGIGQISSEVPQNLSASRPQDRQFILSSKKLLLSDSGFYLCAWSALAGTETQYFGPGTRLLVL.

This clone was seen only once. As DNA, the CDR3 is TGTGCCAGCAGCTTGGCACTCTCCTACGAGCAGTACTTC. It is translated as CASSLALSYEQYF. The J gene is TRBJ2-7, the V gene TRBV5-5, with D unclear. CDR3 length: 13 residues. V was cut by 0 bases and J by 0 bases, with 4 bases left in between. Germline values: CDR1 SGHKS, CDR2 YYEKEE (reference sequence).

The chain combines TRBV15 with TRBJ2-3; tentatively, D is TRBD2 (5 bases). The CDR3 spans 15 residues. Germline lookup yields CDR1 LNHNV and CDR2 YYDKDF (reference sequence). V lost 2 bases, J lost 6 bases, and 15 bases lay in between. The CDR3: CATSRQLTPGDTQYF. Written as DNA, the CDR3 is TGTGCCACCAGCAGACAACTCACCCCGGGGGATACGCAGTATTTT.

V is TRBV5-1 and J is TRBJ1-4; TRBD1 might be the D (5 bases). The ends were cut back, 3 bases at V and 8 bases at J, with 17 bases in the middle. This CDR3 is built from 15 residues. Germline assignment: CDR1 SGHRS and CDR2 YFSETQ. The chain's CDR3 is CASSSGGQAREKLFF. In nucleotides, the CDR3 is TGCGCCAGCAGCTCGGGGGGTCAGGCAAGGGAAAAACTGTTTTTT.

J is TRBJ2-3 and V is TRBV9; TRBD1 matches 10 bases. V was clipped by 4 bases and J by 4 bases; unmatched bases: 9. Germline loops: CDR1 SGDLS, CDR2 YYNGEE. The CDR3 length is 16 residues. CDR3 DNA sequence: TGTGCCAGCAGCCCCCGGGACAGGGGCCCAGCAGATACGCAGTATTTT. Residues: CASSPRDRGPADTQYF.

This sequence joins TRBV7-9 and TRBJ2-3, with D unresolved. Trimming pared 4 bases from V and 3 bases from J, leaving 5 bases between. The germline gives CDR1 SEHNR, CDR2 FQNEAQ (reference sequence). The CDR3 has 12 residues. CDR3 DNA: TGTGCCAGCAGCTCGGAGACAGATACGCAGTATTTT. Protein sequence: CASSSETDTQYF. Based on the CDR3 plus reference TRBV7-9 and TRBJ2-3, the full variable domain is DTGVSQNPRHKITKRGQNVTFRCDPISEHNRLYWYRQTLGQGPEFLTYFQNEAQLEKSRLLSDRFSAERPKGSFSTLEIQRTEQGDSAMYLCASSSETDTQYFGPGTRLTVL.

The chain recombines TRBV11-2 with TRBJ1-1, with a weak D call TRBD1 (5 bases). This CDR3 comprises 15 residues. Trimming shortened V by 0 bases and J by 11 bases, and 19 bases separated the two germline ends. In germline, CDR1 is SGHAT, CDR2 FQNNGV. The DNA for the CDR3 is TGTGCCAGCAGCTTAGAATACTTCGGGGGGAGTATCGCTTTCTTT. It encodes CASSLEYFGGSIAFF.

This clone has only a few counts. The V gene is TRBV7-9, the J gene TRBJ1-1; D call uncertain. This CDR3 has 12 amino acids. Trimming left V 5 bases short and J 4 bases short, with 8 bases between. CDR1 is SEHNR and CDR2 is FQNEAQ in the germline V gene (reference sequence). CDR3 nucleotide sequence: TGTGCCAGCAGCCCGGTCGGCACTGAAGCTTTCTTT. Residues: CASSPVGTEAFF.